One sample yielded the 22 T cell receptor beta chains listed below, sequenced in a study of shared clonotypes between healthy human individuals. CD8 cells classed as naive were CD45RO-negative and positively selected for CCR7, excluding terminally differentiated effector memory CD45RA+ cells. Generated by immunoSEQ multiplex PCR, the TCRdb table keeps only in-frame clones and is missing some. This sample yields under 1 million clones, of which around 96% are seen a single time; around 0.25% belongs to the top ten. Sequenced input: naive CD8+ T cells sorted from blood. The receptors derive from a man aged 25 to 40 in good health.

The chain couples TRBV27 to TRBJ2-3, with 12 bases identical to TRBD2. From germline, CDR1 is MNHEY and CDR2 SMNVEV (reference sequence). The V gene end was trimmed by 2 bases and the J gene end by 0 bases; junction bases not matched to a gene: 6. The CDR3 sequence is 18 residues long. CDR3 coding DNA: TGTGCCAGCAGTTTACGGACTAGCGGGACTTATAGCACAGATACGCAGTATTTT. Amino acid sequence: CASSLRTSGTYSTDTQYF.

This clone was recorded once. The V call is TRBV9, the J call TRBJ2-7; TRBD2 is a possible D gene (6 bases). V shed 3 bases and J shed 4 bases, with 20 bases lying between them. Germline V gene sequence: CDR1 SGDLS, CDR2 YYNGEE. This CDR3 comprises 16 residues. CDR3 amino acids: CASSGETGVVPYEQYF. CDR3 sequence (DNA): TGTGCCAGCAGCGGGGAGACGGGAGTCGTCCCATACGAGCAGTACTTC.

A single count supports this clone. This chain links TRBV13 with TRBJ1-2, with 12 bases lining up with TRBD1. The V and J ends lost 5 bases and 6 bases, in that order; junction bases with no gene match: 4. The CDR3 extends over 14 amino acids. The germline gives CDR1 PRHDT, CDR2 FYEKMQ (reference sequence). CDR3 sequence (DNA): TGTGCCAGCAGCCCCGGGACAGGGGGCGATGGCTACACCTTC. Protein sequence: CASSPGTGGDGYTF.

This sequence joins TRBV7-9 and TRBJ2-7; 12 bases match TRBD2. Losses at the gene ends were 5 bases for V and 2 bases for J; bases not matched to a gene: 7. Germline values: CDR1 SEHNR, CDR2 FQNEAQ (reference sequence). This CDR3 spans 16 amino acids. The CDR3 DNA reads TGTGCCAGCAGCCCCTTCGGACTAGCGGGGCCCTACGAGCAGTACTTC. It translates to CASSPFGLAGPYEQYF.

This rearrangement joins TRBV2 to TRBJ1-2; 7 nucleotides align to TRBD1. V trimming: 7 bases; J trimming: 6 bases; junction bases outside the gene matches: 8. Germline loops: CDR1 SNHLY, CDR2 FYNNEI. The CDR3 covers 13 residues. CDR3: CASTGRTGDGYTF. In DNA form, the CDR3 reads TGTGCCAGCACCGGACGGACAGGTGATGGCTACACCTTC.

The sample holds a few counts of this clone. The chain joins TRBV7-9 to TRBJ1-2; 10 bases match TRBD1. The germline V gene has CDR1 SEHNR and CDR2 FQNEAQ (reference sequence). J lost 5 bases, V lost 3 bases, and 9 bases had no gene match. The CDR3 covers 16 residues. The DNA for the CDR3 is TGTGCCAGCAGCTTTTCGGGACAGGGGATTGTTTATGGCTACACCTTC. Encoded protein: CASSFSGQGIVYGYTF.

V and J are TRBV6-5 and TRBJ1-5, with D possibly being TRBD1 (5 bases). V lost 6 bases and J lost 5, with 17 bases in between. This CDR3 is 15 amino acids long. Germline V gene lookup returns CDR1 MNHEY and CDR2 SVGAGI. Written as DNA, the CDR3 is TGTGCCAGCAGCCTTCGGGCAGGGCATGATCAGCCCCAGCATTTT. Translation: CASSLRAGHDQPQHF.

CDR3 sequence reads: CASSMRYREGEQFF. As DNA, the CDR3 is TGTGCCAGTAGTATGCGATACAGGGAGGGTGAGCAGTTCTTC. The chain links TRBV19 to TRBJ2-1; perhaps TRBD2 as D (7 bases). Per the germline V gene, CDR1 is LNHDA and CDR2 is SQIVND (reference sequence). The CDR3 has 14 amino acids. Trimming took 3 bases from V and 9 from J, leaving 15 bases between them.

As to this clone: This sample also contains other DNA sequences that code for the same CDR3. The chain links TRBV4-3 to TRBJ2-7, with D perhaps assigned TRBD1 or TRBD2 (5 bases each). The germline V gene has CDR1 LGHNA and CDR2 YSLEER. The length of the CDR3 is 15 residues. Deletions cut 0 bases from V and 0 bases from J, with 9 bases between. The CDR3 sequence is CASSQDWGSSYEQYF. In DNA, the CDR3 is TGCGCCAGCAGCCAAGATTGGGGGAGCTCCTACGAGCAGTACTTC.

CDR3 DNA sequence: TGTGCCAGCAGTAACAGGGCGAACCAGCCCCAGCATTTT. This gives the protein CASSNRANQPQHF. This chain connects TRBV2 to TRBJ1-5; perhaps TRBD1 as D (6 bases). V dropped 5 bases and J dropped 7 bases, with 12 bases sitting between them. Germline loops: CDR1 SNHLY, CDR2 FYNNEI. The CDR3 is 13 residues long.

The chain uses TRBV28 and TRBJ2-1; 7 bases line up with TRBD2. CDR3 length: 16 residues. Germline V gene lookup returns CDR1 MDHEN and CDR2 SYDVKM. The junction had 7 bases not matched to a gene; V was cut back by 1 base and J by 4 bases. CDR3 sequence: CASSLFGGFRYNEQFF. CDR3 nucleotides: TGTGCCAGCAGTTTATTCGGGGGGTTTCGGTACAATGAGCAGTTCTTC.

The chain employs TRBV2 and TRBJ1-1; tentative D call: TRBD1 (6 bases). CDR1 is SNHLY and CDR2 is FYNNEI in the germline V gene. The CDR3 totals 16 residues. V dropped 4 bases and J dropped 1 base, with 16 bases sitting between them. DNA for the CDR3: TGTGCCAGCAGTGTGGACAGAGAAGTGGGGAACACTGAAGCTTTCTTT. It codes for CASSVDREVGNTEAFF.

The V gene is TRBV11-3, the J gene TRBJ2-1; a weak D match, TRBD2 (5 bases). Germline loops: CDR1 SGHNT, CDR2 YENEEA. The CDR3 length is 12 residues. V gave up 0 bases and J gave up 9 bases, with 6 bases separating them. For the CDR3, the DNA is TGTGCCAGCAGCTTAGAGGGGAGTGAGCAGTTCTTC. Its protein product is CASSLEGSEQFF.

The rearrangement links TRBV5-1 to TRBJ2-1; D call uncertain. Germline V gene sequence: CDR1 SGHRS, CDR2 YFSETQ. This CDR3 spans 12 amino acids. With 7 bases removed from V and 6 bases from J, the gap between germline ends came to 11 bases. The CDR3: CASQMDANEQFF. The CDR3 DNA is TGCGCCAGCCAGATGGACGCCAATGAGCAGTTCTTC.

The chain couples TRBV2 to TRBJ2-7; perhaps TRBD2 as D (6 bases). CDR1 and CDR2 (germline): SNHLY, FYNNEI. CDR3 length: 12 residues. Trimming removed 5 bases at V and 3 bases at J, with 8 bases between. Written as DNA, the CDR3 is TGTGCCAGCAGTATAGCGGTCTACGAGCAGTACTTC. Encoded protein: CASSIAVYEQYF.

V is TRBV7-2 and J is TRBJ2-2; D not resolved. This CDR3 comprises 18 residues. V lost 1 base and J lost 1, with 16 bases in between. CDR1 is SGHTA and CDR2 is FQGNSA in the germline V gene. CDR3 bases: TGTGCCAGCAGCTTAGACCTTCATGGCGGAAGGAACACCGGGGAGCTGTTTTTT. It is translated as CASSLDLHGGRNTGELFF.

V usage is TRBV5-1 and J usage is TRBJ2-5; D is tentatively TRBD1 or TRBD2 (5 bases each). The CDR3 is 17 amino acids. With 4 bases removed from V and 3 bases from J, the gap between germline ends came to 22 bases. Looked up from germline, CDR1 is SGHRS and CDR2 is YFSETQ. This CDR3 reads CASSGGRGLLGEETQYF. The CDR3, as DNA: TGCGCCAGCAGCGGGGGAAGAGGACTCTTGGGGGAAGAGACCCAGTACTTC.

This chain connects TRBV2 to TRBJ1-2, with unresolved D. Trimming left V 6 bases short and J 5 bases short, with 10 bases between. The CDR3 has 12 amino acids. CDR1 is SNHLY, CDR2 FYNNEI, per germline. The CDR3 sequence: CASREPTYGYTF. The CDR3 DNA sequence: TGTGCCAGCAGGGAACCGACTTATGGCTACACCTTC.

The genes are TRBV5-5 and TRBJ1-2, with D maybe TRBD1 (5 bases). The CDR3 totals 15 residues. Trimming cost V 3 bases and J 1 base, with 13 bases left between them. CDR1 is SGHKS, CDR2 YYEKEE, per germline (reference sequence). The chain's CDR3 is CASSWEGESNYGYTF. CDR3 sequence (DNA): TGTGCCAGCAGCTGGGAAGGGGAAAGTAACTATGGCTACACCTTC.

The chain uses TRBV1 and TRBJ2-7; the table's TRBD2 call for D was not verified on the DNA. TRBV1 is a listed pseudogene. The CDR3 covers 18 residues. The CDR3 DNA follows: TGCACCAGCAGGCTGGGGTTAACGACTAGACACGGTCATTACGAGCAGTACTTC. Amino acid sequence: CTSRLGLTTRHGHYEQYF.

This chain uses TRBV28 with TRBJ1-4; no clear D. The CDR3 length is 15 residues. The germline CDR1 and CDR2 sequences are MDHEN and SYDVKM. The germline V and J ends were trimmed by 8 bases and 6 bases, with 19 bases remaining between them. As DNA, the CDR3 is TGTGCCAGCCGATACAGACCAGGACTCTATGAAAAACTGTTTTTT. Its translation: CASRYRPGLYEKLFF.

The rearrangement joins TRBV14 to TRBJ2-7; 12 bases fit TRBD2. V lost 6 bases, J lost 9 bases, and 15 bases stayed unmatched. The V gene's germline CDR1 is SGHDN and CDR2 FVKESK. CDR3 length: 16 residues. The CDR3 spells CASSFRGRLAGATQYF. The CDR3 DNA is TGTGCCAGCAGTTTTCGGGGAAGACTAGCGGGGGCGACGCAGTACTTC. Full variable domain (outside the CDR3, taken from reference TRBV14 and TRBJ2-7): EAGVTQFPSHSVIEKGQTVTLRCDPISGHDNLYWYRRVMGKEIKFLLHFVKESKQDESGMPNNRFLAERTGGTYSTLKVQPAELEDSGVYFCASSFRGRLAGATQYFGPGTRLTVT.